Listed here are 9 T cell receptor beta chains from one sample, sequenced in a study of T cells expressing NK-cell markers. TCRdb derives one entry per CDR3 protein from the 5' RACE reads, leaving out DNA. The specimen's table records about 460,000 distinct CDR3 sequences. Sequencing input: blood T cells: a sorted CD56 or NKG2C T cell subset, CD4+ or CD8+ T cells, or bulk PBMC T cells (not recorded which). Receptors originate from a woman aged 45-65 years in good health.

This rearrangement joins TRBV20-1 to TRBJ2-1; the TCRdb call, TRBD2, lacks DNA for checking. CDR3 length: 15 residues. Looked up from germline, CDR1 is DFQATT and CDR2 is SNEGSKA (reference sequence). CDR3 in amino acids: CSAYRTSGMGVGQFF.

The chain carries TRBV5-1 and TRBJ2-1; there is no DNA to check the TCRdb D call of TRBD1. The CDR3 is made up of 15 amino acids. In germline, CDR1 is SGHRS, CDR2 YFSETQ. The CDR3 sequence: CASSLVRKGVNEQFF. Using reference TRBV5-1 and TRBJ2-1 for the parts outside the CDR3, the full variable domain is KAGVTQTPRYLIKTRGQQVTLSCSPISGHRSVSWYQQTPGQGLQFLFEYFSETQRNKGNFPGRFSGRQFSNSRSEMNVSTLELGDSALYLCASSLVRKGVNEQFFGPGTRLTVL.

The chain uses TRBV2 and TRBJ2-1; the TCRdb call, TRBD2, lacks DNA for checking. Germline V CDR1 and CDR2: SNHLY, FYNNEI. The CDR3 length is 15 residues. The CDR3 loop reads CASRLSSGRSDEQFF.

V is TRBV25-1 and J is TRBJ2-1. The length of the CDR3 is 15 residues. CDR1 and CDR2 from the germline V gene are MGHDK and SYGVNS. CDR3 amino acids: CASSATLDLGNEQFF.

V usage is TRBV7-9 and J usage is TRBJ2-5; lacking DNA, the TRBD2 call made by TCRdb goes unchecked. The CDR3 totals 17 residues. CDR1 is SEHNR, CDR2 FQNEAQ, per germline (reference sequence). The CDR3 sequence is CASSTGTSVLRGETQYF.

The chain employs TRBV12-5 and TRBJ2-5. Germline CDR1 LGHNT, CDR2 FRNRAP. This CDR3 has 14 residues. CDR3 sequence reads: CASGLTRVQETQYF. The full variable domain, with the rest looked up from reference TRBV12-5 and TRBJ2-5, is DARVTQTPRHKVTEMGQEVTMRCQPILGHNTVFWYRQTMMQGLELLAYFRNRAPLDDSGMPKDRFSAEMPDATLATLKIQPSEPRDSAVYFCASGLTRVQETQYFGPGTRLLVL.

CDR3 amino acids: CASSYSRPVGTDTQYF. V is TRBV6-6 and J is TRBJ2-3. The CDR3 covers 16 residues. Germline V gives CDR1 MNHNY, CDR2 SVGAGI (reference sequence).

The chain uses TRBV10-2 and TRBJ1-1; lacking DNA, the TRBD1 call made by TCRdb goes unchecked. This CDR3 region has 17 residues. CDR1 WSHSY and CDR2 SAAADI come from the germline V gene. This CDR3 is CASSEWTGTSMNTEAFF.

V and J are TRBV11-3 and TRBJ2-2. Germline CDR1 and CDR2: SGHNT and YENEEA. The CDR3 runs to 13 residues. CDR3 sequence: CASSVLFTGELFF.